This is a list of T cell receptor beta chains from one sample in a study of blood T cells in healthy people across ages. Each CDR3 protein is one row after TCRdb ran MiXCR on the 5' RACE reads. The sample has about 1.8 million distinct CDR3 sequences; about 50% are singletons. The specimen sequenced was blood. The receptor set was obtained from a woman aged 40 to 50 in good health. Each CDR3 is given with its conserved first and last residue. Fields, in order: clone size, D gene, V gene, J gene, CDR3 protein, CDR3 DNA. D genes are given only for firm matches. A row's size may be missing; if present it is once, few, many or a size class.

once	NA	TRBV10-3	TRBJ1-5	CAISDGQSNQPQHF	TGTGCCATCAGTGACGGACAGAGCAATCAGCCCCAGCATTTT
few	NA	TRBV20-1	TRBJ2-1	CSAPRGRSYNEQFF	TGCAGTGCCCCTCGTGGGCGCAGTTACAATGAGCAGTTCTTC
few	NA	TRBV5-1	TRBJ2-1	CASSSGQYKQFF	TGCGCCAGCAGCTCTGGACAGTACAAGCAGTTCTTC
few	TRBD1	TRBV12-3/TRBV12-4	TRBJ2-1	CASGDRQGQFF	TGTGCCAGCGGGGACCGACAGGGACAGTTCTTC
few	NA	TRBV29-1	TRBJ1-1	CSVVDMNTEAFF	TGCAGCGTTGTTGACATGAACACTGAAGCTTTCTTT
NA	TRBD2	TRBV15	TRBJ2-5	CATSRELAGKETQYF	TGTGCCACCAGCAGAGAACTAGCGGGAAAAGAGACCCAGTACTTC
few	NA	TRBV7-9	TRBJ1-5	CASSLEGSKPQHF	TGTGCCAGCAGCTTGGAGGGGAGCAAGCCCCAGCATTTT
NA	TRBD2	TRBV5-5	TRBJ2-3	CASSPFGGSGGTDTQYF	TGTGCCAGCAGCCCCTTCGGGGGAAGCGGGGGCACAGATACGCAGTATTTT
few	NA	TRBV29-1	TRBJ2-7	CSVDGPGTYEQYF	TGCAGCGTTGACGGACCAGGGACCTACGAGCAGTACTTC
few	NA	TRBV4-2	TRBJ1-5	CASSQAGNSNQPQHF	TGTGCCAGCAGCCAAGCAGGGAATAGCAATCAGCCCCAGCATTTT
NA	TRBD2	TRBV29-1	TRBJ2-7	CSGPRLKRGDKNVQYF	TGCAGCGGACCCCGACTAAAGCGGGGGGACAAAAACGTTCAGTACTTC
NA	TRBD1	TRBV4-1	TRBJ1-1	CASSHGQVNTEAFF	TGCGCCAGCAGCCACGGACAGGTGAACACTGAAGCTTTCTTT
NA	NA	TRBV7-9	TRBJ2-1	CASSLVLVQLLNEQFF	TGTGCCAGCAGCTTAGTCTTAGTGCAGCTACTCAATGAGCAGTTCTTC
NA	TRBD2	TRBV20-1	TRBJ2-3	CSARGGSTDTQYF	TGCAGTGCTCGCGGGGGAAGCACAGATACGCAGTATTTT
NA	TRBD2	TRBV4-1	TRBJ2-5	CASSPYLIAGATQETQYF	TGCGCCAGCAGCCCATACTTAATAGCGGGGGCAACCCAAGAGACCCAGTACTTC
few	NA	TRBV11-1	TRBJ2-5	CASSFRGQISQETQYF	TGTGCCAGCAGCTTCCGTGGACAAATCTCCCAAGAGACCCAGTACTTC
NA	NA	TRBV12-3/TRBV12-4	TRBJ2-3	CASRTPGRVGTDTQYF	TGTGCCAGCAGGACACCGGGCAGAGTAGGCACAGATACGCAGTATTTT
NA	NA	TRBV27	TRBJ2-2	CASSLGGGLGTGELFF	TGTGCCAGCAGTTTAGGAGGGGGGCTGGGCACCGGGGAGCTGTTTTTT
NA	NA	TRBV5-1	TRBJ2-7	CASSPRTDFYEQYF	TGCGCCAGCAGCCCTAGGACGGACTTCTACGAGCAGTACTTC
NA	TRBD2	TRBV6-5	TRBJ2-1	CASSSWRGGTTEQFF	TGTGCCAGCAGCTCCTGGCGGGGGGGCACAACTGAGCAGTTCTTC
few	TRBD1	TRBV6-5	TRBJ1-2	CASTGQGYGYTF	TGTGCCAGCACCGGACAGGGGTATGGCTACACCTTC
NA	NA	TRBV3-1	TRBJ2-1	CASSQGNHWTNEQFF	TGTGCCAGCAGCCAAGGGAATCATTGGACTAATGAGCAGTTCTTC
many	TRBD1	TRBV28	TRBJ2-7	CASSFGTGGLEQYF	TGTGCCAGCAGTTTCGGGACAGGTGGCCTCGAGCAGTACTTC
NA	TRBD2	TRBV11-2	TRBJ2-1	CASSSQASGNLLYNEQFF	TGTGCCAGCAGCTCTCAGGCTAGCGGGAACCTCCTCTACAATGAGCAGTTCTTC
NA	TRBD1	TRBV6-2/TRBV6-3	TRBJ2-1	CASRKGTDNEQFF	TGTGCCAGCAGAAAAGGGACAGACAATGAGCAGTTCTTC
many	TRBD2	TRBV29-1	TRBJ2-7	CSVGEGKYYEQYF	TGCAGCGTGGGGGAGGGAAAATACTACGAGCAGTACTTC
few	NA	TRBV10-3	TRBJ2-1	CAISELLSGEQFF	TGTGCCATCAGTGAGCTCCTGTCGGGGGAGCAGTTCTTC
NA	NA	TRBV18	TRBJ1-1	CASSPSGSNTEAFF	TGTGCCAGCTCACCTTCAGGGTCCAACACTGAAGCTTTCTTT
NA	NA	TRBV7-2	TRBJ2-7	CASSLQVLSSYNEQYF	TGTGCCAGCAGCCTACAGGTACTTAGCTCCTACAATGAGCAGTACTTC
NA	NA	TRBV29-1	TRBJ2-5	CSVESAEETQYF	TGCAGCGTTGAGAGTGCGGAAGAGACCCAGTACTTC
NA	NA	TRBV9	TRBJ2-1	CASTLNHRDSDEQFF	TGTGCCAGCACCCTGAACCACAGGGACTCGGATGAGCAGTTCTTC
NA	TRBD2	TRBV6-6	TRBJ2-1	CASSTQLAGGFINEQFF	TGTGCCAGCAGTACACAACTAGCGGGGGGATTTATCAATGAGCAGTTCTTC
few	NA	TRBV2	TRBJ2-4	CASSVTENIQYF	TGTGCCAGCAGTGTGACAGAAAACATTCAGTACTTC
few	NA	TRBV5-1	TRBJ1-1	CASGKGGADNTEAFF	TGCGCCAGCGGCAAGGGGGGGGCGGACAACACTGAAGCTTTCTTT
NA	NA	TRBV6-6	TRBJ2-1	CASRGDIDNEQFF	TGTGCCAGCAGGGGGGACATTGACAATGAGCAGTTCTTC
NA	NA	TRBV12-3/TRBV12-4	TRBJ2-5	CASRPGLKETQYF	TGTGCCAGCAGACCGGGACTTAAAGAGACCCAGTACTTC
NA	NA	TRBV3-1	TRBJ1-4	CASSQGIMNEKLFF	TGTGCCAGCAGCCAGGGAATAATGAATGAAAAACTGTTTTTT
NA	TRBD1	TRBV20-1	TRBJ2-5	CSAYPGQGGETQYF	TGCAGTGCTTACCCGGGACAGGGTGGCGAGACCCAGTACTTC
NA	TRBD2	TRBV5-4	TRBJ2-7	CASSFASGGAAQYF	TGTGCCAGCAGCTTCGCTAGCGGGGGGGCAGCCCAGTACTTC
NA	NA	TRBV5-6	TRBJ1-2	CASSLRAAGFIGYTF	TGTGCCAGCAGCTTGCGCGCGGCCGGCTTCATAGGCTACACCTTC
NA	NA	TRBV5-1	TRBJ2-1	CASSYVVETENEQFF	TGCGCCAGCAGCTATGTGGTGGAGACCGAGAATGAGCAGTTCTTC
NA	TRBD1	TRBV14	TRBJ2-5	CASSIDRGLWETQYF	TGTGCCAGCAGCATCGACAGGGGTTTGTGGGAGACCCAGTACTTC
few	TRBD2	TRBV7-2	TRBJ2-3	CASSLVASGDTDTQYF	TGTGCCAGCAGCTTAGTTGCTAGCGGGGACACAGATACGCAGTATTTT
NA	TRBD1	TRBV27	TRBJ2-5	CASSLSYGQGETQYF	TGTGCCAGCAGTTTATCGTATGGACAGGGAGAGACCCAGTACTTC
NA	NA	TRBV7-2	TRBJ2-4	CASSFPGNIQYF	TGTGCCAGCAGCTTCCCAGGGAACATTCAGTACTTC
few	NA	TRBV7-2	TRBJ2-4	CAVGGSPAKNIQYF	TGTGCCGTTGGGGGGTCCCCAGCCAAAAACATTCAGTACTTC
NA	NA	TRBV14	TRBJ1-2	CASSQKRGSGYTF	TGTGCCAGCAGCCAAAAAAGGGGGTCCGGCTACACCTTC
few	NA	TRBV4-1	TRBJ2-3	CASSPRTDLTDTQYF	TGCGCCAGCAGCCCCAGGACAGATCTGACAGATACGCAGTATTTT
NA	NA	TRBV19	TRBJ2-1	CASSAYFNEQFF	TGTGCCAGTAGTGCCTATTTTAATGAGCAGTTCTTC
few	TRBD1	TRBV12-3/TRBV12-4	TRBJ2-7	CASSPGQQQEQYF	TGTGCCAGCAGCCCGGGACAGCAGCAAGAGCAGTACTTC
NA	TRBD1	TRBV3-1	TRBJ1-2	CASSHRPGQKNYGYTF	TGTGCCAGCAGCCATCGACCGGGACAGAAAAACTATGGCTACACCTTC
NA	NA	TRBV3-1	TRBJ1-1	CASSATRVTEAFF	TGTGCCAGCAGCGCTACCAGGGTGACTGAAGCTTTCTTT
few	TRBD1	TRBV20-1	TRBJ2-3	CSARDPRGRTDTQYF	TGCAGTGCTAGAGATCCCAGGGGGCGAACAGATACGCAGTATTTT
NA	TRBD1	TRBV20-1	TRBJ1-5	CSAKPGTGIQPQHF	TGCAGTGCTAAGCCCGGGACAGGGATTCAGCCCCAGCATTTT
NA	NA	TRBV6-2/TRBV6-3	TRBJ1-1	CASSPPTVGGTEAFF	TGTGCCAGCAGTCCCCCGACAGTTGGTGGCACTGAAGCTTTCTTT
NA	NA	TRBV7-2	TRBJ2-1	CASGGPYEQFF	TGTGCCAGTGGGGGGCCGTATGAGCAGTTCTTC
few	NA	TRBV28	TRBJ2-7	CASSLSLYGEAQYF	TGTGCCAGCAGTTTATCCCTTTATGGGGAGGCCCAGTACTTC
NA	TRBD1	TRBV6-2/TRBV6-3	TRBJ2-7	CASSSQGASEQYF	TGTGCCAGCAGTTCCCAGGGGGCGAGCGAGCAGTACTTC
NA	TRBD1	TRBV20-1	TRBJ2-1	CSARNRDRSRGEQFF	TGCAGTGCTAGAAACCGGGACAGGTCCCGAGGCGAGCAGTTCTTC